The T cell receptor beta chain under discussion was sequenced for a study of early T cells in non-severe SARS-CoV-2 infection. Background on the study: The sequenced material was bulk RNA from unsorted whole blood, and its chains were unpaired.

Attachment of unique molecular identifiers was made to individual cDNA molecules. Each CDR3 protein is one row after TCRdb ran MiXCR on the 5' RACE reads. The profile shows tens of thousands of distinct CDR3 sequences, more than 12% of them singletons. This clonotype showed up just a few times. This CDR3 has 16 amino acids. Per the germline V gene, CDR1 is LGHDT and CDR2 is YNNKEL (reference sequence). Trimming removed 4 bases from V and 2 bases from J, with 15 bases in between. This specimen was whole blood, taken at baseline. The receptor comes from an adult who was a healthcare worker with PCR-confirmed SARS-CoV-2 infection or an uninfected control (not recorded which). J is TRBJ2-1 and V is TRBV3-1; D might be TRBD1 or TRBD2, each matching 5 bases. The CDR3 nucleotides are TGTGCCAGCAGCCGAAGGCAGGGAGCGACCTACAATGAGCAGTTCTTC. Protein: CASSRRQGATYNEQFF.